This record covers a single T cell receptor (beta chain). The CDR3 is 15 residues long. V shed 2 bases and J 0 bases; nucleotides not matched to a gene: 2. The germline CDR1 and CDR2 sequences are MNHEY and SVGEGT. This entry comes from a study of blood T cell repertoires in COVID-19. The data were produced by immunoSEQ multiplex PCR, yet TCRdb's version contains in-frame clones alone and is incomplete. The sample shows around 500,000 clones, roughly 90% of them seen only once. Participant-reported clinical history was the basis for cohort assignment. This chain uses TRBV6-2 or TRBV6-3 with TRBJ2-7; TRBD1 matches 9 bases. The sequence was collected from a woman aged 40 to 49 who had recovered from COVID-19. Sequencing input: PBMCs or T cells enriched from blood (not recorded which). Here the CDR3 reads CASSYGTGSSYEQYF. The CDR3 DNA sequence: TGTGCCAGCAGTTACGGGACAGGGAGCTCCTACGAGCAGTACTTC.